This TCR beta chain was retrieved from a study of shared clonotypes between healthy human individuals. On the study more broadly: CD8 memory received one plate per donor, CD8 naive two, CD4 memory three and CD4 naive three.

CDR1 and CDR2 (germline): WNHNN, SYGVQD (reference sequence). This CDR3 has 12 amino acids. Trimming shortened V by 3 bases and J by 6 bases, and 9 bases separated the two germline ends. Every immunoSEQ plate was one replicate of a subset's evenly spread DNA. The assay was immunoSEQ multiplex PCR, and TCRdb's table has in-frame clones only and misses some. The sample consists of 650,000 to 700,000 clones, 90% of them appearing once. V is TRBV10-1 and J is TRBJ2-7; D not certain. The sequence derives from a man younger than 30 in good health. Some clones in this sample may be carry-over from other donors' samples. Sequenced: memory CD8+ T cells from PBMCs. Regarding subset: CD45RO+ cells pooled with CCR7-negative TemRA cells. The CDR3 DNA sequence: TGCGCCAGCAGTGACGGGTCTCTCGAGCAGTACTTC. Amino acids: CASSDGSLEQYF.